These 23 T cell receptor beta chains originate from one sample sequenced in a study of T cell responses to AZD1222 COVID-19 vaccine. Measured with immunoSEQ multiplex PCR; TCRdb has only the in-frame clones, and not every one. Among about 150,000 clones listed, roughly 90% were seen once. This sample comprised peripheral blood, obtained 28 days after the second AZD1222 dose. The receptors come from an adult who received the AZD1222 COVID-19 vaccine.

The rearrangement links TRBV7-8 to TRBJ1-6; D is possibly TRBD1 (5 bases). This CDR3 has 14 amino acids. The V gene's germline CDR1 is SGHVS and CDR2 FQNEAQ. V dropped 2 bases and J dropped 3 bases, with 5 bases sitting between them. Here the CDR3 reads CASSLRGYNSPLHF. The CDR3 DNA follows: TGTGCCAGCAGCTTAAGGGGCTATAATTCACCCCTCCACTTT.

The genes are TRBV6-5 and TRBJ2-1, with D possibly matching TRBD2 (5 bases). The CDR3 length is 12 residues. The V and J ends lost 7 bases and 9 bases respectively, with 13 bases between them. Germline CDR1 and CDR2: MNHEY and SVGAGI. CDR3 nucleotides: TGTGCCAGCAAGCCGCTAGCTGCTGAGCAGTTCTTC. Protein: CASKPLAAEQFF.

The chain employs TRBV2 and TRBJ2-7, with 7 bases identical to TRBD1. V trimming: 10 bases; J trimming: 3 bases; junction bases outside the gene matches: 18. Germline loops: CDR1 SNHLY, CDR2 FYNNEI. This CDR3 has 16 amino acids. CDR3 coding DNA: TGTGCCACCCTACCCCCCGCCGGGACAGTCGGCTACGAGCAGTACTTC. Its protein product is CATLPPAGTVGYEQYF. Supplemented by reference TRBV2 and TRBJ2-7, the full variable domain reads EPEVTQTPSHQVTQMGQEVILRCVPISNHLYFYWYRQILGQKVEFLVSFYNNEISEKSEIFDDQFSVERPDGSNFTLKIRSTKLEDSAMYFCATLPPAGTVGYEQYFGPGTRLTVT.

CDR3 in DNA: TGTGCCAGCAGATTCGGACAGAGCGGCTACACCTTC. Amino acid sequence: CASRFGQSGYTF. This sequence joins TRBV12-3 or TRBV12-4 and TRBJ1-2, with TRBD1 as a possible D gene (6 bases). The CDR3 extends over 12 amino acids. Trimming took off 6 bases at V and 8 bases at J, with 13 bases between the two ends.

CDR3 nucleotides: TGCGCCAGCAGCTTGGCCCCAGCCCTGAGTGACGAGCAGTACTTC. It is translated as CASSLAPALSDEQYF. The V and J genes are TRBV5-1 and TRBJ2-7, with D unresolved. V lost 0 bases and J 5 bases, leaving 15 bases between the germline ends. The CDR3 runs 15 residues. Germline V gene lookup returns CDR1 SGHRS and CDR2 YFSETQ.

The CDR3 loop is CASTPPGPQVSGGYTF. In DNA form, the CDR3 reads TGTGCCAGCACCCCTCCGGGGCCTCAGGTTTCGGGGGGCTACACCTTC. This chain uses TRBV28 with TRBJ1-2; the D gene is possibly TRBD1 (5 bases). CDR3 length equals 16 residues. Trimming took 7 bases from V and 8 from J, leaving 26 bases between them. Germline V lookup: CDR1 MDHEN, CDR2 SYDVKM.

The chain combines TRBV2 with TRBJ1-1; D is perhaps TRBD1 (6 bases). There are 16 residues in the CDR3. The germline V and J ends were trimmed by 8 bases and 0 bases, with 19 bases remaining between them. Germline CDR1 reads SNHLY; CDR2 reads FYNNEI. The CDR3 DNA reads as TGTGCCAGCGGGATTAACAGGGAAAACCTGAACACTGAAGCTTTCTTT. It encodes CASGINRENLNTEAFF. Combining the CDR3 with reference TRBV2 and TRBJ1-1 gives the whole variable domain EPEVTQTPSHQVTQMGQEVILRCVPISNHLYFYWYRQILGQKVEFLVSFYNNEISEKSEIFDDQFSVERPDGSNFTLKIRSTKLEDSAMYFCASGINRENLNTEAFFGQGTRLTVV.

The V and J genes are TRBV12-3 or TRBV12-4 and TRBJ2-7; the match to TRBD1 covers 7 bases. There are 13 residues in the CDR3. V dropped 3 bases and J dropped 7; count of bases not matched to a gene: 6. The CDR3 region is CASSFPGGREQYF. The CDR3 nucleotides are TGTGCCAGCAGTTTTCCAGGGGGTAGGGAGCAGTACTTC.

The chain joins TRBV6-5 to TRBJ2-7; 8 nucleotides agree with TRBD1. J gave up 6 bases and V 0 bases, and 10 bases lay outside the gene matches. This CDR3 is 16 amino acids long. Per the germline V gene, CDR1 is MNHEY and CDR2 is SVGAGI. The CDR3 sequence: CASSYSRSSGGGEQYF. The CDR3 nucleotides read TGTGCCAGCAGTTACTCGAGGTCGTCAGGGGGCGGCGAGCAGTACTTC.

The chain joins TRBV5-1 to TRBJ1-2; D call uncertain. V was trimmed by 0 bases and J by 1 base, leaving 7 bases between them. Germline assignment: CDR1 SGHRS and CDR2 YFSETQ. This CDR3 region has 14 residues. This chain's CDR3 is CASSLGNSNYGYTF. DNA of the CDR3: TGCGCCAGCAGCTTGGGAAACAGTAACTATGGCTACACCTTC. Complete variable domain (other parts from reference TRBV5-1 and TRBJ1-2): KAGVTQTPRYLIKTRGQQVTLSCSPISGHRSVSWYQQTPGQGLQFLFEYFSETQRNKGNFPGRFSGRQFSNSRSEMNVSTLELGDSALYLCASSLGNSNYGYTFGSGTRLTVV.

The CDR3 loop is CASSEDPRNTGELFF. CDR3 coding DNA: TGTGCCAGCAGTGAGGACCCACGGAACACCGGGGAGCTGTTTTTT. The rearrangement joins TRBV2 to TRBJ2-2; D remains unclear. The CDR3 has 15 residues. V lost 3 bases, J lost 1 base, and 9 bases lay in between. CDR1 and CDR2 from the germline V gene are SNHLY and FYNNEI.

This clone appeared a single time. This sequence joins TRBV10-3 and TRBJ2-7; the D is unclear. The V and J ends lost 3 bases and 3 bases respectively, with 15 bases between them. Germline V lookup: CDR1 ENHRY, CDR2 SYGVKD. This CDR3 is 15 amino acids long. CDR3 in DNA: TGTGCCATCAGTGACATTGCCCGGGTCGGCTACGAGCAGTACTTC. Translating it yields CAISDIARVGYEQYF.

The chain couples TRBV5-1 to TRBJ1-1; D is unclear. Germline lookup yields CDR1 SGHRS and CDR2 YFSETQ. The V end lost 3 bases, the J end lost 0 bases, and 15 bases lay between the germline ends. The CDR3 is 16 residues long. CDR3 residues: CASSSDATQMNTEAFF. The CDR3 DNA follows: TGCGCCAGCAGCTCAGATGCGACTCAAATGAACACTGAAGCTTTCTTT.

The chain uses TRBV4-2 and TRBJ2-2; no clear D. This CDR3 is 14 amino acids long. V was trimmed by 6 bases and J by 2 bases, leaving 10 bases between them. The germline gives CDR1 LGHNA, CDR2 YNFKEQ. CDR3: CASRSAANTGELFF. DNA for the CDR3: TGTGCCAGCAGGTCGGCGGCCAACACCGGGGAGCTGTTTTTT.

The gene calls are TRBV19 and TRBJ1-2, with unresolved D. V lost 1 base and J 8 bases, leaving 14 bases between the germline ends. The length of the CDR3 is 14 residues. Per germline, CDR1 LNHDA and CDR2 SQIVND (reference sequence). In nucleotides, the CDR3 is TGTGCCAGTAGTATAGTCCGCGGGGATGGGGGCTACACCTTC. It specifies CASSIVRGDGGYTF. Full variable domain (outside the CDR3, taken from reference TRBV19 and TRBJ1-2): DGGITQSPKYLFRKEGQNVTLSCEQNLNHDAMYWYRQDPGQGLRLIYYSQIVNDFQKGDIAEGYSVSREKKESFPLTVTSAQKNPTAFYLCASSIVRGDGGYTFGSGTRLTVV.

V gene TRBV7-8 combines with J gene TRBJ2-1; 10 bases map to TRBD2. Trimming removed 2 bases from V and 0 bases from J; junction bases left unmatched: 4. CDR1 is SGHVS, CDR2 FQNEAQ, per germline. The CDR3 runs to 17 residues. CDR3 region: CASSLTPSGSSYNEQFF. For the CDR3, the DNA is TGTGCCAGCAGCTTAACTCCTAGCGGGAGCTCCTACAATGAGCAGTTCTTC.

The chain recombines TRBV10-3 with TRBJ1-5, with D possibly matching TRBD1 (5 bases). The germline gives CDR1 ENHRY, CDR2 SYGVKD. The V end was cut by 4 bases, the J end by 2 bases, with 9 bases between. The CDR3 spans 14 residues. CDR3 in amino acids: CAISGRDGNQPQHF. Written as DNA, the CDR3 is TGTGCCATCAGTGGCAGGGACGGCAATCAGCCCCAGCATTTT.

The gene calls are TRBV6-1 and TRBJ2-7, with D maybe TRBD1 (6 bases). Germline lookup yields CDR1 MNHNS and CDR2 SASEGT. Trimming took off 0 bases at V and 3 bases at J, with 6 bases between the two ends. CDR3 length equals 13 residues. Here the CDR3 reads CASSEADSYEQYF. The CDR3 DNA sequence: TGTGCCAGCAGTGAAGCGGACAGCTACGAGCAGTACTTC.

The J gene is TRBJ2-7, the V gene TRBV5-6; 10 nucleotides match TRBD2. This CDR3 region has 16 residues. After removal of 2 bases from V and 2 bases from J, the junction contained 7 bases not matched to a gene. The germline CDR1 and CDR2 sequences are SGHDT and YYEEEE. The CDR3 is CASSFLASGRAYEQYF. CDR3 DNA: TGTGCCAGCAGCTTCCTAGCTAGCGGGAGAGCCTACGAGCAGTACTTC.

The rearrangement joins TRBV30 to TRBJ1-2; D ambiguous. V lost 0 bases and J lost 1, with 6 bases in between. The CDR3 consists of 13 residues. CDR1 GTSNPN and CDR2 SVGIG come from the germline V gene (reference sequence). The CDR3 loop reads CAWSVRNNYGYTF. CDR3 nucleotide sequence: TGTGCCTGGAGTGTACGGAATAACTATGGCTACACCTTC.

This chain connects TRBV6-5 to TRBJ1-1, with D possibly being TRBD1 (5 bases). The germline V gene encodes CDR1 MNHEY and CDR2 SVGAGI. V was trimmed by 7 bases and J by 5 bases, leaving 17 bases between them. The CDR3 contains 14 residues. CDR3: CASKHENQGTEAFF. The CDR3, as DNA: TGTGCCAGCAAACACGAAAACCAGGGTACTGAAGCTTTCTTT.

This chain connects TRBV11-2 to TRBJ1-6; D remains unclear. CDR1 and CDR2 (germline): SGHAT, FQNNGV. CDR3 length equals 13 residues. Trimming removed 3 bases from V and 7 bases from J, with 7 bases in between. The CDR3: CASSFLGNSPLHF. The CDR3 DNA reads TGTGCCAGCAGCTTCCTCGGGAATTCACCCCTCCACTTT.

This chain's CDR3 is CASSQGQTAFF. DNA of the CDR3: TGTGCCAGCAGTCAGGGACAGACAGCTTTCTTT. The J gene is TRBJ1-1, the V gene TRBV6-6; 7 positions match TRBD1. Germline V gene lookup returns CDR1 MNHNY and CDR2 SVGAGI (reference sequence). The V segment lost 5 bases and the J segment 10 bases; nucleotides outside the gene matches: 4. This CDR3 contains 11 residues.